This T cell receptor beta chain was sequenced for a study of post-analysis software for immune sequencing data. Study at large: Both relapsing-remitting and secondary progressive multiple sclerosis featured among the disease courses, as did progressive-relapsing multiple sclerosis. Study findings and constraints: The F measure placed samples prepared in the same batch into strongly shared clusters. Diversity measured as normalized Chao1 was significantly lower in multiple sclerosis patients than in controls. Elevated frequency relative to controls characterized roughly 5 TRBV segments in patients, TRBV5-6, TRBV5-1 and TRBV20-1 among them.

Tagging with unique molecular identifiers was a feature of the TCR beta cDNA libraries. T cells, roughly 0.9 to 11 million of them, yielded 500,000 or so cDNA molecules. TCRdb re-analysed the PCR reads in MiXCR, keeping a single row per CDR3 protein. Here the sample spans about 820,000 distinct CDR3 sequences, roughly half being singletons. CDR3 length: 11 amino acids. CDR1 and CDR2 from the germline V gene are MNHEY and SMNVEV (reference sequence). This clonotype has just a few counts. Its antigen is not known. The sequence derives from a girl between 10 and 17 years old with multiple sclerosis. Material: blood. The V and J genes are TRBV27 and TRBJ2-5; maybe TRBD2 (6 bases). Matching the DNA end better, TRBJ2-7 makes the J call doubtful. CDR3 in DNA: TGTGCCAGCGCACGGGGGTCCGAGCAGTACTTC. It yields the protein CASARGSEQYF.